This T cell receptor (beta chain) derives from a study of blood T cells in healthy people across ages. Study results and limitations: Considered underestimates were the diversity estimates obtained from one million T cells. Compared with aged donors, long-lived donors showed fewer expanded clones, suggesting selection. The fall in TCR beta diversity per million T cells was roughly linear with age.

Trimming left V 7 bases short and J 1 base short, with 12 bases between. Per germline, CDR1 MNHNS and CDR2 SASEGT. The CDR3 covers 14 residues. Comment on this clonotype: Its antigen remains unidentified.

It was with a sample-barcoded 5' primer and a J-beta primer mix that a second PCR of about 6 to 12 cycles was run. Every cDNA was tagged by a template-switch adaptor with 12 random nucleotides. Each CDR3 protein gets one entry after TCRdb re-called the 5' RACE reads with MiXCR. The sample holds 850,000 to 1,300,000 distinct CDR3 sequences, around 45% seen once. The chain joins TRBV6-1 to TRBJ2-3, with D tentatively TRBD1 (6 bases). The clonotype was recovered from a woman aged 60-75 years in good health. Sequencing was carried out using blood. DNA of the CDR3: TGTGCCAGCAAGAAACAGGGAGGCACAGATACGCAGTATTTT. This sequence encodes CASKKQGGTDTQYF.